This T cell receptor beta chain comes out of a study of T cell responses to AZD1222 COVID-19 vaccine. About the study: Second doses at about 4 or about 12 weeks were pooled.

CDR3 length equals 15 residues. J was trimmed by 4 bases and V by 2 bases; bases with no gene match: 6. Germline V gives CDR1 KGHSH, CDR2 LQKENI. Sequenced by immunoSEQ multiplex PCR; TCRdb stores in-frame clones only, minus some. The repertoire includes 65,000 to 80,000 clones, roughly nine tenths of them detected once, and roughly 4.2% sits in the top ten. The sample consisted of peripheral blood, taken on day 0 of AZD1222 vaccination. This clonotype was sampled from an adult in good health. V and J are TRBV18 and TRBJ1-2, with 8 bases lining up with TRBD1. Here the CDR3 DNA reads TGTGCCAGCTCACCAAAACAGGGGGAAGGCTATGGCTACACCTTC. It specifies CASSPKQGEGYGYTF.